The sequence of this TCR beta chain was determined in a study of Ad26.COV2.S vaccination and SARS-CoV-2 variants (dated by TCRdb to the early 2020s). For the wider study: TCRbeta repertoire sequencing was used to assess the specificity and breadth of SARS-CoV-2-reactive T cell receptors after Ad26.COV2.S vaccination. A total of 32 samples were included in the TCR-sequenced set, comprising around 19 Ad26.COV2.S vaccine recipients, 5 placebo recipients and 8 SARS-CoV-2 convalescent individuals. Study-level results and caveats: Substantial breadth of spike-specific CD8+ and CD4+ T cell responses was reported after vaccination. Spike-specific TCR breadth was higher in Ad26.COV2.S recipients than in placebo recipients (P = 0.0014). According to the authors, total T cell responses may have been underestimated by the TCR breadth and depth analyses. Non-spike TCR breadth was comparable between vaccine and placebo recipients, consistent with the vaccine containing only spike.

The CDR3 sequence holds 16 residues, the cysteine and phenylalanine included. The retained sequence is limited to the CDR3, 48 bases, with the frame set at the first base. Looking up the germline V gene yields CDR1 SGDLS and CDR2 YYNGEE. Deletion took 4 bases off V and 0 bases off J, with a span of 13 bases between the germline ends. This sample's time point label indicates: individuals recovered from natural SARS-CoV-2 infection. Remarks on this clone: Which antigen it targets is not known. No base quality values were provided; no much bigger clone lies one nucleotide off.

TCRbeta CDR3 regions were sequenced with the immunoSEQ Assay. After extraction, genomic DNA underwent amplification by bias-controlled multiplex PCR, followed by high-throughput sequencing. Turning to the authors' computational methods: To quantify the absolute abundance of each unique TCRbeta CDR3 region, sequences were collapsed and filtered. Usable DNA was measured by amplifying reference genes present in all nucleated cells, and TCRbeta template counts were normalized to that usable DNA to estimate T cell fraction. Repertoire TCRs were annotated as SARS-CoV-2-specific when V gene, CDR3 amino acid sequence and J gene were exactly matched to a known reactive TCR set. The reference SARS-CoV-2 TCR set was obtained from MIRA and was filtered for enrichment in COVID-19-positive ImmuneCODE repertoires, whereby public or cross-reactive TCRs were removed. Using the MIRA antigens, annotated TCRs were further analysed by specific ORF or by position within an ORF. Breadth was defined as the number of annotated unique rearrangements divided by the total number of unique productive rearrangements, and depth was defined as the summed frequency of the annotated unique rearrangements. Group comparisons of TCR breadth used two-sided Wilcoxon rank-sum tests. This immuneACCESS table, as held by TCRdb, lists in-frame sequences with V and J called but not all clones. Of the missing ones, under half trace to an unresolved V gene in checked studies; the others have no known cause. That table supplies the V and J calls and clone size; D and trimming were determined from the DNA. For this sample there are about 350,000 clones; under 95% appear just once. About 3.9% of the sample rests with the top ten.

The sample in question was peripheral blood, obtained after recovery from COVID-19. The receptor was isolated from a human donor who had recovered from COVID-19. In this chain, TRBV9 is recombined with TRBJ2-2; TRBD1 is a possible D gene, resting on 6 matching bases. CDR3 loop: CASSRRGDTNTGELFF. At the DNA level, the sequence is TGTGCCAGCAGCCGTAGAGGGGACACGAACACCGGGGAGCTGTTTTTT.